The T cell receptor (beta chain) under discussion was sequenced for a study of OX40 agonist ivuxolimab in advanced cancers. Some background on the complete study: The costimulatory receptor OX40 (CD134) was targeted by ivuxolimab, a fully human IgG2 agonistic monoclonal antibody. The dose-escalation cohort was over 70% male with a mean age of roughly 62 years, ranging from roughly 23 to 80. Intravenous ivuxolimab was administered to patients every 2 weeks at six dose levels: 0.01, 0.1, 0.3, 1.5, 3 and 10 mg/kg. Partial responses occurred in three dose-escalation patients, of whom one had hepatocellular carcinoma and two had cutaneous melanoma. Prior anti-PD-1, anti-PD-L1 or anti-CTLA-4 therapy was permitted, and checkpoint inhibitors had been received by around 39% of dose-escalation patients. The purpose of peripheral TCRbeta sequencing was to test whether ivuxolimab changed TCR sequence diversity and led to clonal T-cell expansion. The monotherapy dose-escalation portion (N ≈ 50 patients) of the phase I ivuxolimab trial is reported in the paper. Of the roughly 52 patients in dose escalation, approximately 20 had hepatocellular carcinoma, some 15 had melanoma, 9 had renal cell carcinoma and 9 had head and neck cancer.

The V end gives up 4 bases and the J end 2 bases, leaving 5 bases in the junction not matched to a gene. CDR1 and CDR2, looked up from the germline V gene, are SGHDN and FVKESK. Measured from the cysteine to the phenylalanine, the CDR3 is 14 residues long. The kept DNA is CDR3 alone, 42 bases in frame from the first base. The trial excluded patients who had a history of autoimmune disease or who were on systemic immunosuppression. Peripheral blood for TCR sequencing was collected from all dose cohorts at baseline, on cycle 4 day 1, and on cycle 7 day 1. The samples were drawn from a first-in-human, open-label, multicenter phase I dose-escalation trial of ivuxolimab. Adults with locally advanced or metastatic head and neck squamous cell, hepatocellular, melanoma or renal cell carcinoma were enrolled in the trial. CD4+ and CD8+ T cells were sorted separately from peripheral blood before TCR sequencing.

With respect to this clone: What this receptor recognizes is not known. Base qualities are not at hand, and no much larger clone is one base apart.

What the authors observed across the whole study: In the 0.1-3.0 mg/kg groups, partial responders had among the lowest normalized peripheral clonal expansion, particularly in CD8+ T cells. The antigen specificity of the peripheral T cells that underwent clonal expansion was not determined. After ivuxolimab, more expanded clones were found on average in CD8+ T cells than in CD4+ T cells. Low levels of normalized T-cell clonal expansion were also seen in some patients who did not respond. Clonal expansion of both CD4+ and CD8+ blood T cells was observed from baseline to week 6 at doses 0.1 to 3.0 mg/kg.

Genomic DNA was isolated from the sorted cells so that the TCRbeta CDR3 region could be sequenced. TCRbeta CDR3 regions were sequenced using the immunoSEQ Assay. Held by TCRdb, this immuneACCESS table contains in-frame sequences only and omits some clones. Under half of the omission traces to an unresolved V gene where checked; the cause of the rest is unknown. Recorded for this sample are about 14,000 clones; roughly 84% of them occurred a single time. Under 70% of the sample is in the top ten clones. The clonotype originates from an adult with an advanced solid tumor such as melanoma, head and neck, liver or kidney cancer. The chain links TRBV14 with TRBJ2-7; 7 central bases correspond to TRBD2. The specimen comprised CD4+ or CD8+ T cells sorted from blood, sampled in a trial of the OX40 agonist ivuxolimab. Here is the DNA: TGTGCCAGCAGCCTGGGGGGGACCCCCTACGAGCAGTACTTC. Translated, it reads CASSLGGTPYEQYF.